This T cell receptor (beta chain) was recorded in a study of post-analysis software for immune sequencing data. Regarding the study as a whole: With TRBV5-6, TRBV5-1 and TRBV20-1 included, about five TRBV segments were more frequent in patients than in controls. There was significantly lower normalized Chao1 diversity in multiple sclerosis patients than in controls.

With regard to this clonotype: The target antigen is unknown.

The TCR beta cDNA libraries carried unique molecular identifiers. TCRdb itself ran the PCR reads through MiXCR, one entry per CDR3 protein. This table holds 380,000 or so distinct CDR3 sequences, around 37% found once. The CDR3 covers 13 residues. The material sequenced was blood. V and J are TRBV12-3 or TRBV12-4 and TRBJ2-5; D is unclear. Matching the DNA end better, TRBJ2-7 makes the J call doubtful. This sequence was found in a girl under 18 with multiple sclerosis. The DNA of the CDR3 is TGTGCCAGCAGCTCCGCGACATTCTACGAGCAGTACTTC. This gives the protein CASSSATFYEQYF.